Each of the 32 T cell receptor beta chains below was sequenced from the same sample in a study of blood T cell repertoires in COVID-19. Some clones are missing from TCRdb's copy, which holds only in-frame ones; the method was immunoSEQ multiplex PCR. The sample has about 170,000 clones; approximately 91% are singletons. Sequencing was done on a sample of peripheral blood. The origin of the receptors is a man younger than 35 with COVID-19, enrolled during active disease.

This clone was picked up a small number of times. The V and J genes are TRBV27 and TRBJ2-7, with 15 bases aligning to TRBD2. The length of the CDR3 is 17 residues. Germline CDR1 reads MNHEY; CDR2 reads SMNVEV (reference sequence). V was clipped by 6 bases and J by 1 base; unmatched bases: 7. The CDR3 region has the DNA TGTGCCAGCAGCTCCGGGACTAGCGGGAGGCGGTCCTACGAGCAGTACTTC. This gives the protein CASSSGTSGRRSYEQYF.

This clone has a handful of counts. The V and J genes are TRBV10-3 and TRBJ1-2; unclear D gene. V was cut by 3 bases and J by 4 bases, with 15 bases left in between. This CDR3 comprises 15 residues. The germline V gene has CDR1 ENHRY and CDR2 SYGVKD. CDR3: CAISEPTDGFYGYTF. The CDR3 DNA follows: TGTGCCATCAGTGAACCTACTGACGGGTTCTATGGCTACACCTTC.

This chain connects TRBV25-1 to TRBJ1-2, with D perhaps matching TRBD1 (6 bases). This CDR3 spans 18 amino acids. V lost 7 bases and J lost 1, with 25 bases in between. Germline V CDR1 and CDR2: MGHDK, SYGVNS. This CDR3 is CASTGGRMSGDRNYGYTF. The DNA of the CDR3 is TGTGCCAGCACTGGCGGGCGGATGTCAGGGGACCGTAACTATGGCTACACCTTC.

Comment on this clone: This sample includes further DNA sequences coding for the same CDR3. The genes are TRBV4-3 and TRBJ1-3; TRBD1 is a possible D gene (6 bases). Trimming removed 0 bases at V and 1 base at J, with 10 bases between. The CDR3 runs to 16 residues. The germline V gene has CDR1 LGHNA and CDR2 YSLEER. CDR3 sequence (DNA): TGCGCCAGCAGCCAAGATGTAGGGGGATCTGGAAACACCATATATTTT. It translates to CASSQDVGGSGNTIYF.

This chain's CDR3 is CASSSDSFSGELFF. In nucleotides, the CDR3 is TGTGCCAGCAGTTCGGACAGTTTTTCCGGGGAGCTGTTTTTT. The genes are TRBV27 and TRBJ2-2; a possible D gene is TRBD1 (6 bases). The CDR3 sequence is 14 residues long. Germline V gene data show CDR1 as MNHEY and CDR2 as SMNVEV (reference sequence). Trimming removed 4 bases at V and 6 bases at J, with 12 bases between.

This chain uses TRBV5-4 with TRBJ2-7, with D possibly matching TRBD1 (5 bases). Trimming removed 1 base from V and 0 bases from J, with 5 bases in between. The germline V gene encodes CDR1 SGHNT and CDR2 YYREEE (reference sequence). This CDR3 spans 13 amino acids. In DNA form, the CDR3 reads TGTGCCAGCAGCTTGCAGGGCTCCTACGAGCAGTACTTC. This sequence encodes CASSLQGSYEQYF.

V gene TRBV7-9 combines with J gene TRBJ2-2; tentative D call: TRBD1 (5 bases). CDR3 length equals 17 residues. Germline CDR1 and CDR2: SEHNR and FQNEAQ (reference sequence). V shed 0 bases and J shed 1 base, with 12 bases lying between them. CDR3 loop: CASSLAVRQGNTGELFF. For the CDR3, the DNA is TGTGCCAGCAGCTTAGCGGTGAGGCAGGGGAACACCGGGGAGCTGTTTTTT. Supplemented by reference TRBV7-9 and TRBJ2-2, the full variable domain reads DTGVSQNPRHKITKRGQNVTFRCDPISEHNRLYWYRQTLGQGPEFLTYFQNEAQLEKSRLLSDRFSAERPKGSFSTLEIQRTEQGDSAMYLCASSLAVRQGNTGELFFGEGSRLTVL.

This chain joins TRBV4-3 and TRBJ1-5; D remains unclear. In germline, CDR1 is LGHNA, CDR2 YSLEER. The V end was cut by 0 bases, the J end by 3 bases, with 12 bases between. The CDR3 extends over 16 amino acids. In DNA form, the CDR3 reads TGCGCCAGCAGCCAAGAATCCGGCCGACTCAATCAGCCCCAGCATTTT. Translated: CASSQESGRLNQPQHF.

The chain combines TRBV6-5 with TRBJ2-1; D not certain. V lost 6 bases to trimming and J lost 2 bases, with 11 bases between them. Germline values: CDR1 MNHEY, CDR2 SVGAGI. This CDR3 spans 14 amino acids. CDR3 nucleotides: TGTGCCAGCAGCACCGCGCTTCCCTACAATGAGCAGTTCTTC. Encoded protein: CASSTALPYNEQFF.

The chain carries TRBV30 and TRBJ1-4; D gene uncertain. The CDR3 sequence is 13 residues long. CDR1 is GTSNPN and CDR2 is SVGIG in the germline V gene (reference sequence). Trimming stripped 0 bases from V and 10 bases from J, with 12 bases between. CDR3 region: CAWSVSRAAKLFF. DNA of the CDR3: TGTGCCTGGAGTGTATCTCGTGCGGCAAAACTGTTTTTT.

The chain combines TRBV27 with TRBJ2-1; tentative D call: TRBD1 (6 bases). The CDR3 is 15 amino acids. V was shortened by 5 bases and J by 3 bases, with 14 bases between the two germline ends. Germline CDR1 is MNHEY and CDR2 is SMNVEV (reference sequence). CDR3 coding DNA: TGTGCCAGCAGTATCCTACAGGGATTCTACAATGAGCAGTTCTTC. Its protein is CASSILQGFYNEQFF.

This chain links TRBV18 with TRBJ2-3; D is undetermined. The ends were cut back, 3 bases at V and 4 bases at J, with 8 bases in the middle. CDR3 length equals 13 residues. Looked up from germline, CDR1 is KGHSH and CDR2 is LQKENI. This CDR3 is CASSPFLPDTQYF. The DNA for the CDR3 is TGTGCCAGCTCACCGTTTCTACCAGATACGCAGTATTTT.

The chain recombines TRBV5-1 with TRBJ2-2; a possible D gene is TRBD2 (5 bases). The CDR3 is 18 residues long. Trimming took 0 bases from V and 3 from J, leaving 18 bases between them. In germline, CDR1 is SGHRS, CDR2 YFSETQ. The CDR3 DNA reads TGCGCCAGCAGCTTGGAACCCCCGGGAATTACCTACACCGGGGAGCTGTTTTTT. The encoded protein is CASSLEPPGITYTGELFF.

The J gene is TRBJ2-7, the V gene TRBV29-1; 14 bases align to TRBD2. The CDR3 totals 16 residues. V was pared by 1 base and J by 2 bases, with 4 bases of the junction left unmatched. CDR1 SQVTM and CDR2 ANQGSEA come from the germline V gene. The DNA for the CDR3 is TGCAGCGTTGAAGGGGGACTAGCGGGAGTCACCTACGAGCAGTACTTC. Its protein is CSVEGGLAGVTYEQYF.

The V call is TRBV30, the J call TRBJ1-1, with D perhaps matching TRBD1 (5 bases). CDR3 length: 12 amino acids. The germline V gene has CDR1 GTSNPN and CDR2 SVGIG (reference sequence). The V gene lost 7 bases and the J gene lost 3 bases, with 12 bases spanning the gap. DNA of the CDR3: TGTGCCTTTTGCCAGGGTGACACTGAAGCTTTCTTT. It translates to CAFCQGDTEAFF.

This clone was detected only a few times. The rearrangement joins TRBV10-3 to TRBJ2-3, with 10 bases matching TRBD2. Losses at the gene ends were 5 bases for V and 0 bases for J; bases not matched to a gene: 11. Germline-derived CDR1 and CDR2 are ENHRY and SYGVKD. This CDR3 has 18 amino acids. The CDR3 region is CAISKLSGRAPSTDTQYF. The CDR3 DNA sequence: TGTGCCATCAGTAAACTAAGCGGGAGGGCCCCTAGCACAGATACGCAGTATTTT.

V gene TRBV27 combines with J gene TRBJ2-2, with unresolved D. The V end was cut by 5 bases, the J end by 4 bases, with 14 bases between. Germline V CDR1 and CDR2: MNHEY, SMNVEV (reference sequence). CDR3 length: 15 amino acids. CDR3 DNA: TGTGCCAGCAGTCGAGACACAAAAACCACCGGGGAGCTGTTTTTT. Translated, it gives CASSRDTKTTGELFF.

The chain couples TRBV14 to TRBJ2-5, with D uncertain. Trimming cost V 2 bases and J 1 base, with 8 bases left between them. Per germline, CDR1 SGHDN and CDR2 FVKESK. This CDR3 spans 14 amino acids. The CDR3 sequence is CASSQSRLQETQYF. The CDR3 DNA follows: TGTGCCAGCAGCCAAAGCAGGCTCCAAGAGACCCAGTACTTC.

The rearrangement links TRBV19 to TRBJ1-5, with 10 bases that match TRBD1. After removal of 6 bases from V and 0 bases from J, the junction contained 5 bases not matched to a gene. Per the germline V gene, CDR1 is LNHDA and CDR2 is SQIVND (reference sequence). The CDR3 extends over 16 amino acids. In DNA form, the CDR3 reads TGTGCCAGTAGGGGGACAGGGGACTATAGCAATCAGCCCCAGCATTTT. Its protein product is CASRGTGDYSNQPQHF.

This chain joins TRBV5-8 and TRBJ1-5; D is uncertain. This CDR3 spans 16 amino acids. With 3 bases removed from V and 6 bases from J, the gap between germline ends came to 19 bases. Germline CDR1 and CDR2: SGHTS and YDEGEE. In DNA, the CDR3 is TGTGCCAGCAGCTCGAGGGTAGGGTCACAACCTCAGCCCCAGCATTTT. Residues: CASSSRVGSQPQPQHF.

The chain joins TRBV5-4 to TRBJ2-7; the D gene is possibly TRBD2 (7 bases). Trimming left V 0 bases short and J 2 bases short, with 12 bases between. Germline CDR1 reads SGHNT; CDR2 reads YYREEE (reference sequence). The CDR3 extends over 15 amino acids. CDR3 DNA sequence: TGTGCCAGCAGCTTGGGGCAGGGGACTACCTACGAGCAGTACTTC. Translating it yields CASSLGQGTTYEQYF.

This clone was seen a few times. Distinct nucleotide sequences in the sample also encode this CDR3. The rearrangement joins TRBV2 to TRBJ1-2; D possibly corresponds to TRBD1 (5 bases). V was cut by 2 bases and J by 2 bases, with 6 bases left in between. The germline gives CDR1 SNHLY, CDR2 FYNNEI. The length of the CDR3 is 13 residues. CDR3 nucleotide sequence: TGTGCCAGCAGTGAACAGGGAAACTATGGCTACACCTTC. It translates to CASSEQGNYGYTF.

This clone was observed a few times. V and J are TRBV4-3 and TRBJ1-5; 7 bases line up with TRBD1. The germline V gene encodes CDR1 LGHNA and CDR2 YSLEER. CDR3 length: 16 amino acids. The trim removed 4 bases at V and 0 bases at J, leaving 6 bases unmatched. This CDR3 reads CASSRDRLYSNQPQHF. In DNA form, the CDR3 reads TGCGCCAGCAGCCGGGACAGACTTTATAGCAATCAGCCCCAGCATTTT.

This clone was seen only once. V and J are TRBV4-1 and TRBJ2-1; 14 bases map to TRBD2. This CDR3 has 15 amino acids. J was trimmed by 10 bases and V by 1 base; bases with no gene match: 3. Germline V gene data show CDR1 as MGHRA and CDR2 as YSYEKL. In DNA, the CDR3 is TGCGCCAGCAGCCAAGGACTAGCGGGAGGGGAGGAGCAGTTCTTC. Translated, it gives CASSQGLAGGEEQFF.

The chain combines TRBV5-1 with TRBJ2-3; D gene unclear. The CDR3 is 11 amino acids. Trimming removed 2 bases from V and 6 bases from J, with 4 bases in between. Germline CDR1 and CDR2: SGHRS and YFSETQ. The CDR3 reads CASSFGDTQYF. CDR3 in DNA: TGCGCCAGCAGCTTCGGGGATACGCAGTATTTT.

In its sample, this clone was seen once. V gene TRBV28 combines with J gene TRBJ2-5, with D maybe TRBD1 (6 bases). The CDR3 loop spans 14 amino acids. Germline lookup yields CDR1 MDHEN and CDR2 SYDVKM. The ends were cut back, 3 bases at V and 5 bases at J, with 13 bases in the middle. The CDR3 reads CASSFDRIGETQYF. CDR3 DNA: TGTGCCAGCAGTTTCGACAGGATAGGGGAGACCCAGTACTTC.

There are a few counts of this clone. This rearrangement joins TRBV4-1 to TRBJ1-4; D unclear. V lost 4 bases and J 0 bases, leaving 9 bases between the germline ends. This CDR3 is built from 15 residues. Germline V gene sequence: CDR1 MGHRA, CDR2 YSYEKL. CDR3 DNA sequence: TGCGCCAGCAGCCCAACGGGGACAACTAATGAAAAACTGTTTTTT. Encoded protein: CASSPTGTTNEKLFF.

V gene TRBV5-8 combines with J gene TRBJ2-2; D possibly corresponds to TRBD2 (6 bases). With 4 bases removed from V and 5 bases from J, the gap between germline ends came to 12 bases. This CDR3 contains 14 residues. CDR1 is SGHTS and CDR2 is YDEGEE in the germline V gene. CDR3 sequence (DNA): TGTGCCAGCAGCCCTGGGGACTCAACCGGGGAGCTGTTTTTT. This gives the protein CASSPGDSTGELFF.

The CDR3 spells CASSQDSEGARGYTF. The CDR3 DNA reads TGCGCCAGCAGCCAAGATTCCGAGGGGGCCCGTGGCTACACCTTC. This sequence joins TRBV4-1 and TRBJ1-2; 7 bases are a match to TRBD1. The V and J ends lost 0 bases and 7 bases, in that order; junction bases with no gene match: 8. CDR3 length equals 15 residues. The germline V gene has CDR1 MGHRA and CDR2 YSYEKL.

With regard to this clone: At one of its ends the junction is not consistent with the germline gene, which may arise from a read error. The rearrangement joins TRBV19 to TRBJ2-1; D is uncertain. Germline values: CDR1 LNHDA, CDR2 SQIVND (reference sequence). This CDR3 comprises 15 residues. The CDR3 region has the DNA TGTGCCAGTAGTATAGTCGGAGTTTCCTCCAATGAGCAGTTCTTC. It translates to CASSIVGVSSNEQFF.

The CDR3 DNA reads as TGTGCCAGCAGTTTCCCAGCGCCCATGAACACTGAAGCTTTCTTT. This encodes CASSFPAPMNTEAFF. The V and J genes are TRBV6-2 or TRBV6-3 and TRBJ1-1; unclear D gene. V shed 4 bases and J shed 0 bases, with 12 bases lying between them. There are 15 residues in the CDR3. CDR1 is MNHEY, CDR2 SVGEGT, per germline.

In DNA form, the CDR3 reads TGCGCCAGCAGCTTGCTCCAGGGTAGGTACTACGAGCAGTACTTC. Its translation is CASSLLQGRYYEQYF. The chain employs TRBV5-1 and TRBJ2-7; D may be TRBD1 (5 bases). Trimming cost V 1 base and J 3 bases, with 14 bases left between them. The CDR3 runs 15 residues. Germline values: CDR1 SGHRS, CDR2 YFSETQ. Filled out from reference TRBV5-1 and TRBJ2-7, the complete variable domain reads KAGVTQTPRYLIKTRGQQVTLSCSPISGHRSVSWYQQTPGQGLQFLFEYFSETQRNKGNFPGRFSGRQFSNSRSEMNVSTLELGDSALYLCASSLLQGRYYEQYFGPGTRLTVT.